Shown below are 17 T cell receptor beta chains from a single sample sequenced in a study of neurological immune-mediated disorders. Noted time point: longitudinal time-point 2. MiXCR, run by TCRdb on the 5' RACE reads, gives a single entry per CDR3 protein. The sample lists about 60,000 distinct CDR3 sequences, about 10% occurring once. Input material: PBMCs. These receptors came from a man aged 25 to 45 in good health.

Ten or more counts support this clonotype. The chain uses TRBV11-3 and TRBJ2-7; 14 nucleotides agree with TRBD2. The CDR3 consists of 15 residues. Looked up from germline, CDR1 is SGHNT and CDR2 is YENEEA. Germline trimming cut 3 bases from V and 7 bases from J; bases unmatched to any gene: 5. CDR3: CASSLGLAGVGEQYF. Written as DNA, the CDR3 is TGTGCCAGCAGCTTGGGACTAGCGGGAGTGGGGGAGCAGTACTTC.

The chain carries TRBV2 and TRBJ2-1; 10 nucleotides line up with TRBD2. CDR3 length: 15 amino acids. Germline V gene data show CDR1 as SNHLY and CDR2 as FYNNEI. The V segment lost 6 bases and the J segment 2 bases; nucleotides outside the gene matches: 4. The CDR3 DNA reads as TGTGCCAGCAGCGGGACTAGCGAGACCTACAATGAGCAGTTCTTC. Protein: CASSGTSETYNEQFF.

This clonotype was found many times. The V call is TRBV24-1, the J call TRBJ2-3; 8 nucleotides line up with TRBD2. J gave up 1 base and V 5 bases, and 13 bases lay outside the gene matches. Germline V gene sequence: CDR1 KGHDR, CDR2 SFDVKD. There are 18 residues in the CDR3. The CDR3 nucleotides are TGTGCCACCAGTGCCTCGGGAGGGTCGAGGGCGGGCACAGATACGCAGTATTTT. It is translated as CATSASGGSRAGTDTQYF.

This clonotype has just one count. A much larger clonotype is one base distant, so this may be a read error. V usage is TRBV19 and J usage is TRBJ2-2; maybe TRBD2 (5 bases). Trimming stripped 4 bases from V and 3 bases from J, with 12 bases between. CDR1 LNHDA and CDR2 SQIVND come from the germline V gene (reference sequence). The CDR3 is 15 amino acids. CDR3 DNA: TGTGCCAGTAGTAAGGCTAGCTGTTACACCGGGGAGCTGTTTTTT. This gives the protein CASSKASCYTGELFF. Filled out from reference TRBV19 and TRBJ2-2, the complete variable domain reads DGGITQSPKYLFRKEGQNVTLSCEQNLNHDAMYWYRQDPGQGLRLIYYSQIVNDFQKGDIAEGYSVSREKKESFPLTVTSAQKNPTAFYLCASSKASCYTGELFFGEGSRLTVL.

This clonotype came up many times. The chain uses TRBV4-2 and TRBJ2-3; a weak D match, TRBD2 (6 bases). V was trimmed by 0 bases and J by 4 bases, leaving 11 bases between them. The CDR3 runs 15 residues. Per germline, CDR1 LGHNA and CDR2 YNFKEQ. CDR3 DNA: TGTGCCAGCAGCCAAGAGCGGGACGCCCCAGATACGCAGTATTTT. Residues: CASSQERDAPDTQYF.

This clonotype was picked up one time. The chain has TRBV5-4 and TRBJ2-1, with TRBD2 identical over 8 bases. V lost 4 bases to trimming and J lost 2 bases; unmatched junction nucleotides: 8. This CDR3 spans 16 amino acids. Germline V CDR1 and CDR2: SGHNT, YYREEE (reference sequence). DNA of the CDR3: TGTGCCAGCAGCCCCTCAGCGGGAGTAACCTACAATGAGCAGTTCTTC. Amino acids: CASSPSAGVTYNEQFF.

This clonotype was picked up many times. In DNA form, the CDR3 reads TGTGCCAGCAGCTTAACAGGGATGGGCGAGCAGTACTTC. Translation: CASSLTGMGEQYF. The chain has TRBV7-3 and TRBJ2-7; D not certain. The CDR3 runs 13 residues. Germline lookup yields CDR1 SGHTA and CDR2 FQGTGA. V was trimmed by 0 bases and J by 6 bases, leaving 9 bases between them.

This clonotype was seen at least ten times. This sequence joins TRBV7-2 and TRBJ1-1, with D perhaps TRBD1 (6 bases). V was cut by 3 bases and J by 1 base, with 9 bases left in between. CDR1 and CDR2 (germline): SGHTA, FQGNSA. The CDR3 totals 14 residues. The CDR3 DNA sequence: TGTGCCAGCAGCTTCGTCAGGGGGAACACTGAAGCTTTCTTT. Translation gives CASSFVRGNTEAFF.

This clonotype has a count of ten or more. The V and J genes are TRBV4-1 and TRBJ2-2, with unresolved D. V was pared by 3 bases and J by 2 bases, with 7 bases between. Germline V gene sequence: CDR1 MGHRA, CDR2 YSYEKL. The CDR3 is 14 residues long. CDR3 region: CASSQGLNTGELFF. CDR3 nucleotides: TGCGCCAGCAGCCAGGGCTTAAACACCGGGGAGCTGTTTTTT.

This clonotype showed up just a few times. This chain joins TRBV20-1 and TRBJ2-7; D gene ambiguous. This CDR3 is built from 9 residues. Trimming left V 6 bases short and J 5 bases short, with 5 bases between. Looked up from germline, CDR1 is DFQATT and CDR2 is SNEGSKA (reference sequence). The CDR3 reads CSAAHEQYF. CDR3 coding DNA: TGCAGTGCAGCGCACGAGCAGTACTTC.

This clonotype was recorded many times. V and J are TRBV20-1 and TRBJ2-1; 12 positions agree with TRBD2. V was clipped by 3 bases and J by 7 bases; unmatched bases: 10. This CDR3 contains 16 residues. Germline lookup yields CDR1 DFQATT and CDR2 SNEGSKA (reference sequence). The CDR3 region has the DNA TGCAGTGCTAGGTTTCTAGCGGGAGGGCTTAAGAATGAGCAGTTCTTC. Amino acids: CSARFLAGGLKNEQFF.

This clonotype has a count of ten or more. The chain couples TRBV20-1 to TRBJ2-6; D uncertain. Germline V gene data show CDR1 as DFQATT and CDR2 as SNEGSKA (reference sequence). CDR3 length: 15 amino acids. Deletions cut 2 bases from V and 0 bases from J, with 8 bases between. CDR3 sequence (DNA): TGCAGTGCTAGACAAAAAAGCTCTGGGGCCAACGTCCTGACTTTC. Its translation is CSARQKSSGANVLTF.

At least ten counts were recorded for this clonotype. This rearrangement joins TRBV2 to TRBJ2-7, with TRBD1 identical over 8 bases. The J segment lost 1 base and the V segment lost 5 bases, leaving 7 bases of the junction unmatched. Looked up from germline, CDR1 is SNHLY and CDR2 is FYNNEI. The CDR3 consists of 15 residues. The CDR3 DNA sequence: TGTGCCAGCAGTCCAGGGGGCGGGTTATCCTACGAGCAGTACTTC. Protein: CASSPGGGLSYEQYF.

There are many counts of this clonotype. The chain combines TRBV24-1 with TRBJ2-5; TRBD2 agrees at 10 bases. J was trimmed by 5 bases and V by 9 bases; bases with no gene match: 8. CDR1 and CDR2 from the germline V gene are KGHDR and SFDVKD. The CDR3 is made up of 14 amino acids. CDR3 residues: CATAPSGSPETQYF. DNA of the CDR3: TGTGCCACCGCCCCTAGCGGGAGTCCGGAGACCCAGTACTTC.

This clonotype was seen a few times. The chain has TRBV7-8 and TRBJ2-7; D unresolved. V lost 7 bases to trimming and J lost 13 bases, with 20 bases between them. The germline gives CDR1 SGHVS, CDR2 FQNEAQ. The CDR3 has 12 amino acids. As DNA, the CDR3 is TGTGCCAGCAAGTTATCCCAGTACGAGCTTTACTTC. Translation: CASKLSQYELYF.

At least ten counts were recorded for this clonotype. The chain has TRBV20-1 and TRBJ2-7, with 9 bases that match TRBD2. The CDR3 extends over 14 amino acids. Germline values: CDR1 DFQATT, CDR2 SNEGSKA (reference sequence). With V trimmed by 5 bases and J by 5 bases, 10 bases remained unmatched. The CDR3 DNA follows: TGCAGTGCTCCGCGGGAGGGCCGATGGGACGAGCAGTACTTC. Encoded protein: CSAPREGRWDEQYF.

The chain employs TRBV5-1 and TRBJ1-4; D is unclear. V lost 0 bases and J lost 0, with 3 bases in between. Germline CDR1 reads SGHRS; CDR2 reads YFSETQ. CDR3 length equals 14 residues. CDR3 in amino acids: CASSLVATNEKLFF. CDR3 bases: TGCGCCAGCAGCTTGGTTGCAACTAATGAAAAACTGTTTTTT.